The 23 T cell receptor beta chains reported below all come from one sample, sequenced in a study of T cells after posttransplantation cyclophosphamide. Assay used: immunoSEQ multiplex PCR; TCRdb lists only in-frame clones, some missing. Of around 23,000 clones listed, 73% were seen once; the top ten hold 0.6% to 0.8%. The material sequenced was memory CD4+ T cells sorted from PBMCs. These receptors all stem from a woman aged 55-70 years in good health, CMV-negative, and a related stem cell transplant donor.

This clone was detected a few times. This chain uses TRBV28 with TRBJ2-6; the D gene is possibly TRBD2 (7 bases). Germline V gives CDR1 MDHEN, CDR2 SYDVKM. The CDR3 consists of 20 residues. V was pared by 6 bases and J by 0 bases, with 24 bases between. CDR3 bases: TGTGCCAGCAGACCTCTACAGGGTGGCCGCGGGGGCTCTGGGGCCAACGTCCTGACTTTC. It codes for CASRPLQGGRGGSGANVLTF. Drawing the rest from reference TRBV28 and TRBJ2-6, the complete variable domain is DVKVTQSSRYLVKRTGEKVFLECVQDMDHENMFWYRQDPGLGLRLIYFSYDVKMKEKGDIPEGYSVSREKKERFSLILESASTNQTSMYLCASRPLQGGRGGSGANVLTFGAGSRLTVL.

The chain is built from TRBV28 and TRBJ2-7; 11 bases fit TRBD2. The CDR3 length is 13 residues. The germline gives CDR1 MDHEN, CDR2 SYDVKM. Trimming at V came to 6 bases and at J to 7 bases, leaving 5 bases not matched to a gene. Here the CDR3 DNA reads TGTGCCAGCAGAACTAGCGGGAGAGGTGAGCAGTACTTC. Encoded protein: CASRTSGRGEQYF.

V usage is TRBV7-2 and J usage is TRBJ2-2; D gene ambiguous. Trimming removed 3 bases at V and 1 base at J, with 6 bases between. Per germline, CDR1 SGHTA and CDR2 FQGNSA. The CDR3 runs to 14 residues. CDR3 loop: CASSFYLNTGELFF. CDR3 DNA sequence: TGTGCCAGCAGCTTCTATCTGAACACCGGGGAGCTGTTTTTT.

This clone appeared a few times. The rearrangement uses TRBV5-4 and TRBJ2-6; 9 bases align to TRBD1. The CDR3 is 16 amino acids. The germline V gene encodes CDR1 SGHNT and CDR2 YYREEE (reference sequence). Losses at the gene ends were 4 bases for V and 2 bases for J; bases not matched to a gene: 4. The DNA for the CDR3 is TGTGCCAGCAGCGCAAGACAGGGGGCTGGGGCCAACGTCCTGACTTTC. It codes for CASSARQGAGANVLTF.

J is TRBJ1-2 and V is TRBV6-1, with 9 bases matching TRBD1. Germline V gene lookup returns CDR1 MNHNS and CDR2 SASEGT. The CDR3 has 13 amino acids. Trimming at V came to 6 bases and at J to 4 bases, leaving 3 bases not matched to a gene. CDR3 coding DNA: TGTGCCAGCAGAAGGACAGGGGCCTATGGCTACACCTTC. Translating gives CASRRTGAYGYTF.

This clone appeared once. The V gene is TRBV27, the J gene TRBJ2-1; 7 bases agree with TRBD2. This CDR3 spans 14 amino acids. Losses at the gene ends were 5 bases for V and 2 bases for J; bases not matched to a gene: 3. The germline V gene has CDR1 MNHEY and CDR2 SMNVEV (reference sequence). The CDR3 nucleotides are TGTGCCAGCAGTCGAAGCGGGGCCTACAATGAGCAGTTCTTC. It encodes CASSRSGAYNEQFF.

V and J are TRBV18 and TRBJ1-6; TRBD1 agrees at 9 bases. This CDR3 is built from 16 residues. Germline V gives CDR1 KGHSH, CDR2 LQKENI. With 3 bases clipped from V and 6 bases from J, the junction kept 6 bases outside the gene matches. DNA of the CDR3: TGTGCCAGCTCACCTGGCACAGGGGGCGGTAATTCACCCCTCCACTTT. Protein: CASSPGTGGGNSPLHF.

The V gene is TRBV7-6, the J gene TRBJ2-7; D unresolved. The CDR3 has 12 amino acids. Trimming shortened V by 5 bases and J by 4 bases, and 9 bases separated the two germline ends. CDR1 is SGHVS, CDR2 FNYEAQ, per germline. The CDR3 nucleotides are TGTGCCAGCAGCCCGGAGAGATACGAGCAGTACTTC. It specifies CASSPERYEQYF.

V is TRBV5-4 and J is TRBJ2-7; 9 bases match TRBD1. The germline V gene encodes CDR1 SGHNT and CDR2 YYREEE (reference sequence). The CDR3 has 15 amino acids. With V trimmed by 3 bases and J by 6 bases, 10 bases remained unmatched. The CDR3 nucleotides are TGTGCCAGCAGCTCCGGGGACAGGGAGATAAGCGAGCAGTACTTC. Its translation: CASSSGDREISEQYF.

CDR3 amino acids: CASRRQLNTEAFF. The CDR3 region has the DNA TGTGCCAGCAGGAGACAGCTGAACACTGAAGCTTTCTTT. J is TRBJ1-1 and V is TRBV6-5; tentatively, D is TRBD1 (5 bases). There are 13 residues in the CDR3. V was cut by 6 bases and J by 0 bases, with 8 bases left in between. Germline loops: CDR1 MNHEY, CDR2 SVGAGI.

This chain joins TRBV29-1 and TRBJ1-1, with 9 bases lining up with TRBD1. CDR1 is SQVTM, CDR2 ANQGSEA, per germline. With V trimmed by 8 bases and J by 7 bases, 11 bases remained unmatched. The CDR3 length is 13 residues. CDR3 nucleotide sequence: TGCAGCACCAACCGGGACAGGGAAGGTGAAGCTTTCTTT. Amino acid sequence: CSTNRDREGEAFF. Filled out from reference TRBV29-1 and TRBJ1-1, the complete variable domain reads SAVISQKPSRDICQRGTSLTIQCQVDSQVTMMFWYRQQPGQSLTLIATANQGSEATYESGFVIDKFPISRPNLTFSTLTVSNMSPEDSSIYLCSTNRDREGEAFFGQGTRLTVV.

This chain connects TRBV19 to TRBJ1-5, with a possible D match to TRBD1 (6 bases). The ends were cut back, 5 bases at V and 3 bases at J, with 14 bases in the middle. The length of the CDR3 is 15 residues. Germline CDR1 and CDR2: LNHDA and SQIVND (reference sequence). The chain's CDR3 is CASSSGTLNNQPQHF. CDR3 nucleotide sequence: TGTGCCAGTAGTTCCGGGACACTTAACAATCAGCCCCAGCATTTT.

CDR3 DNA sequence: TGTGCCAGCAGTTCCTTGGGCGATACTAACTATGGCTACACCTTC. Translated: CASSSLGDTNYGYTF. The chain recombines TRBV28 with TRBJ1-2; unclear D gene. The V end was cut by 4 bases, the J end by 0 bases, with 12 bases between. From germline, CDR1 is MDHEN and CDR2 SYDVKM. The CDR3 is 15 amino acids.

This chain joins TRBV28 and TRBJ1-4; no reliable D call. Germline V lookup: CDR1 MDHEN, CDR2 SYDVKM. This CDR3 region has 14 residues. Trimming stripped 7 bases from V and 7 bases from J, with 16 bases between. CDR3 sequence (DNA): TGTGCCAGCACCCCTCCGGGAGGTTCTGAAAAACTGTTTTTT. It yields the protein CASTPPGGSEKLFF. Full variable domain (missing parts from reference TRBV28 and TRBJ1-4): DVKVTQSSRYLVKRTGEKVFLECVQDMDHENMFWYRQDPGLGLRLIYFSYDVKMKEKGDIPEGYSVSREKKERFSLILESASTNQTSMYLCASTPPGGSEKLFFGSGTQLSVL.

This rearrangement joins TRBV6-4 to TRBJ2-7; D may be TRBD1 (6 bases). With 3 bases removed from V and 6 bases from J, the gap between germline ends came to 15 bases. Germline CDR1 and CDR2: MRHNA and SNTAGT. This CDR3 contains 14 residues. This chain's CDR3 is CASSETTGSGEQYF. The CDR3 nucleotides read TGTGCCAGCAGTGAAACTACAGGGTCAGGCGAGCAGTACTTC.

Comments on this clone: One junction end does not reproduce the germline sequence, and a read error may be involved. The CDR3 here is CASSQGRQIGANALTF. The CDR3 DNA is TGCGCCAGCAGCCAGGGTCGACAGATTGGGGCCAACGCCCTGACTTTC. V and J are TRBV4-3 and TRBJ2-6; D may be TRBD1 (5 bases). The V gene's germline CDR1 is LGHNA and CDR2 YSLEER. The CDR3 has 16 amino acids.

This chain joins TRBV14 and TRBJ2-1; 11 bases align to TRBD2. The germline gives CDR1 SGHDN, CDR2 FVKESK. CDR3 length: 17 residues. Unmatched junction bases numbered 11, after V lost 2 bases and J lost 8 bases. CDR3 coding DNA: TGTGCCAGCAGCCAATACCAAGGACTAGCGGGTCTGGATGAGCAGTTCTTC. Translating gives CASSQYQGLAGLDEQFF.

The rearrangement joins TRBV5-6 to TRBJ2-2; 7 bases line up with TRBD2. V shed 2 bases, J shed 2 bases, and the junction held 12 bases outside the gene matches. This CDR3 region has 18 residues. CDR1 SGHDT and CDR2 YYEEEE come from the germline V gene. The chain's CDR3 is CASSLVGRLAVNTGELFF. The CDR3 nucleotides read TGTGCCAGCAGCTTAGTAGGAAGACTAGCAGTAAACACCGGGGAGCTGTTTTTT.

The chain recombines TRBV4-1 with TRBJ2-7; possible D gene TRBD1, 6 bases. Trimming pared 4 bases from V and 3 bases from J, leaving 10 bases between. The CDR3 has 13 amino acids. CDR1 MGHRA and CDR2 YSYEKL come from the germline V gene. The CDR3 loop reads CASSRTEGYEQYF. As DNA, the CDR3 is TGCGCCAGCAGCCGGACAGAAGGCTACGAGCAGTACTTC.

The genes are TRBV11-2 and TRBJ2-1, with 10 bases lining up with TRBD2. CDR1 is SGHAT and CDR2 is FQNNGV in the germline V gene. This CDR3 region has 16 residues. Unmatched junction bases numbered 11, after V lost 7 bases and J lost 5 bases. The CDR3 protein is CASKRLVSGRHNEQFF. The CDR3 bases are TGTGCCAGCAAGAGACTAGTTAGCGGGAGGCACAATGAGCAGTTCTTC.

The J gene is TRBJ2-7, the V gene TRBV7-2; the D is unclear. This CDR3 spans 15 amino acids. From germline, CDR1 is SGHTA and CDR2 FQGNSA. V was clipped by 5 bases and J by 3 bases, with 17 bases between them. The CDR3 nucleotides read TGTGCCAGCAGCACCCCTTCGCGGTTTGACTACGAGCAGTACTTC. Residues: CASSTPSRFDYEQYF.

The chain couples TRBV10-3 to TRBJ1-1; 9 bases match TRBD1. Germline CDR1 is ENHRY and CDR2 is SYGVKD. CDR3 size: 14 residues. V was pared by 5 bases and J by 5 bases, with 6 bases of the junction left unmatched. CDR3 sequence reads: CAISPGTGNTEAFF. Written as DNA, the CDR3 is TGTGCCATCAGTCCCGGGACAGGGAATACTGAAGCTTTCTTT.

This chain links TRBV4-3 with TRBJ2-7, with 13 bases aligning to TRBD2. The CDR3 sequence is 16 residues long. CDR1 is LGHNA, CDR2 YSLEER, per germline. The V gene end was trimmed by 0 bases and the J gene end by 6 bases; junction bases not matched to a gene: 5. The DNA of the CDR3 is TGCGCCAGCAGCCAAGAGGCACTAGCGGGGGGGCGCGAGCAGTACTTC. Translation gives CASSQEALAGGREQYF.